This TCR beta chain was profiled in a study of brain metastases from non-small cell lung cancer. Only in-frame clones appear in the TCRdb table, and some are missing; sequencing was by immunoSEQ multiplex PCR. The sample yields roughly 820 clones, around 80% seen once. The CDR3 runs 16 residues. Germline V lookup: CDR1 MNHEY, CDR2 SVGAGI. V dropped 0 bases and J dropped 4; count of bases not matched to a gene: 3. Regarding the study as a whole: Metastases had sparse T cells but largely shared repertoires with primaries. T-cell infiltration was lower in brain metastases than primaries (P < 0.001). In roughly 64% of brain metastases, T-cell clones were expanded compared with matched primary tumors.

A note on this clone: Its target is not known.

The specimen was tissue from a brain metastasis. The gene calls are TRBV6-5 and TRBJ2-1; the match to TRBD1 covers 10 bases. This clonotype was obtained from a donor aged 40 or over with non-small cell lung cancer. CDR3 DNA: TGTGCCAGCAGTTACTCTTGGACAGGGGGTTACAATGAGCAGTTCTTC. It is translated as CASSYSWTGGYNEQFF.